This paragraph reports one TCR beta chain. Its antigen is not identified. Sequencing used immunoSEQ multiplex PCR; TCRdb keeps in-frame clones, though not all of them. The data hold under 50,000 clones, with around 79% observed a single time. The CDR3 loop spans 14 amino acids. Germline CDR1 is KGHSH and CDR2 is LQKENI. The V and J ends lost 3 bases and 1 base respectively, with 6 bases between them. Every patient had mismatch repair deficiency by PCR or immunohistochemistry. TCRs were sequenced from three patients responding to pembrolizumab. This sample is part of a study of PD-1 blockade in mismatch repair-deficient tumors. Study-wide context: Patients had eleven to twelve mismatch repair-deficient cancer types, all previously treated and progressing. General study results and limits: After pembrolizumab, tumor-resident clones rose rapidly, then generally contracted before radiologic responses.

This receptor was identified in an adult with mismatch repair-deficient cancer. V gene TRBV18 combines with J gene TRBJ2-2; D uncertain. The sample was peripheral blood, taken 4 weeks after starting pembrolizumab. CDR3 region: CASSPEQNTGELFF. The CDR3 nucleotides are TGTGCCAGCTCACCCGAGCAGAACACCGGGGAGCTGTTTTTT.